A single sample gave rise to the 12 T cell receptor beta chains below, sequenced in a study of molecular identifiers for immune sequencing clone quantification. TCRdb re-analysed the PCR reads in MiXCR, keeping a single row per CDR3 protein. The repertoire has 490,000 or so distinct CDR3 sequences, about a fifth of them found once; the top ten carry more than 0.8%. Sequenced input: naive CD8+ T cells from blood, with Jurkat cell RNA spiked in. Subset here: FACS-sorted CD8+CD4-CCR7+CD45RA+ naive T cells. These TCRs come from a human donor in good health. Some libraries in this study had Jurkat cell RNA spiked in.

Only a few counts were recorded for this clonotype. The V call is TRBV20-1, the J call TRBJ2-7; 11 bases match TRBD1. J was trimmed by 4 bases and V by 4 bases; bases with no gene match: 3. Germline assignment: CDR1 DFQATT and CDR2 SNEGSKA (reference sequence). This CDR3 has 13 amino acids. CDR3 nucleotide sequence: TGCAGTGCTACCGGGACAGGGGGTTACGAGCAGTACTTC. This gives the protein CSATGTGGYEQYF.

This clonotype was counted between two and nine times. The chain joins TRBV5-5 to TRBJ2-7; D uncertain. Germline V gene sequence: CDR1 SGHKS, CDR2 YYEKEE (reference sequence). V lost 0 bases and J lost 0, with 10 bases in between. The CDR3 sequence is 15 residues long. The CDR3 DNA follows: TGTGCCAGCAGCTTGGGGGCCAGTCCCTCCTACGAGCAGTACTTC. Translation gives CASSLGASPSYEQYF.

Turning to this clonotype: Just one base apart from a much larger clone, this may be a read error. The rearrangement links TRBV29-1 to TRBJ2-4, with a weak D call TRBD2 (7 bases). V dropped 6 bases and J dropped 6 bases, with 15 bases sitting between them. From germline, CDR1 is SQVTM and CDR2 ANQGSEA. This CDR3 has 13 amino acids. CDR3 sequence: CSVKGGGRNIQYF. The CDR3 region has the DNA TGCAGCGTAAAGGGAGGGGGGAGAAACATTCAGTACTTC.

This clonotype was detected ten times or more. The chain couples TRBV28 to TRBJ1-5; TRBD1 matches 9 bases. Per the germline V gene, CDR1 is MDHEN and CDR2 is SYDVKM. Losses at the gene ends were 4 bases for V and 2 bases for J; bases not matched to a gene: 3. This CDR3 contains 15 residues. CDR3 region: CASSYRDRGNQPQHF. The CDR3 DNA reads as TGTGCCAGCAGTTACCGGGACAGGGGCAATCAGCCCCAGCATTTT.

This clonotype was detected ten times or more. This rearrangement joins TRBV20-1 to TRBJ1-2; TRBD1 is a possible D gene (6 bases). V lost 0 bases and J lost 2, with 13 bases in between. The CDR3 runs 15 residues. The germline V gene encodes CDR1 DFQATT and CDR2 SNEGSKA (reference sequence). As DNA, the CDR3 is TGCAGTGCTAGAGATCATACAGGGAAGAACTATGGCTACACCTTC. Protein product: CSARDHTGKNYGYTF.

V usage is TRBV29-1 and J usage is TRBJ1-2; D is possibly TRBD1 (6 bases). Per the germline V gene, CDR1 is SQVTM and CDR2 is ANQGSEA. This CDR3 has 15 residues. Trimming removed 2 bases from V and 6 bases from J, with 19 bases in between. The CDR3 coding sequence is TGCAGCGTTGAACCCGGACAGAACAAACCCGATGGCTACACCTTC. This gives the protein CSVEPGQNKPDGYTF.

In its sample, this clonotype was seen a few times. V usage is TRBV2 and J usage is TRBJ2-7, with D uncertain. The CDR3 is 13 amino acids. From germline, CDR1 is SNHLY and CDR2 FYNNEI. V was clipped by 4 bases and J by 4 bases, with 11 bases between them. CDR3 protein: CASSAGSQYEQYF. The CDR3 DNA is TGTGCCAGCAGTGCTGGGTCCCAATACGAGCAGTACTTC.

As regards this clonotype: This may come from a read error, since a much larger clone is one base off. The CDR3 carries no conserved terminal phenylalanine or tryptophan, so it likely arises from a read error. The gene calls are TRBV18 and TRBJ2-3; the match to TRBD2 covers 13 bases. After removal of 3 bases from V and 4 bases from J, the junction contained 7 bases not matched to a gene. Germline V gene data show CDR1 as KGHSH and CDR2 as LQKENI. The CDR3 covers 17 residues. DNA of the CDR3: TGTGCCAGCTCACCCGATTTCGGGACTAGCGGGGCAGATACGCAGTATTCT. Its translation is CASSPDFGTSGADTQYS.

The chain links TRBV3-1 to TRBJ2-1; TRBD2 matches 11 bases. Germline-derived CDR1 and CDR2 are LGHDT and YNNKEL (reference sequence). J gave up 5 bases and V 6 bases, and 9 bases lay outside the gene matches. The CDR3 runs to 16 residues. The CDR3 coding sequence is TGTGCCAGCAGACCTACTAGCGGGGGCCACAACAATGAGCAGTTCTTC. This gives the protein CASRPTSGGHNNEQFF.

Regarding this clonotype: A single base separates this from a much larger clone, so it may be a read error. The chain employs TRBV30 and TRBJ1-2, with D hard to call. In germline, CDR1 is GTSNPN, CDR2 SVGIG (reference sequence). CDR3 length: 13 residues. The CDR3 DNA follows: TGTGCCCGGAGTGTTGTCGAAAGCTATGGCTACACCTTC. This gives the protein CARSVVESYGYTF.

The chain joins TRBV4-2 to TRBJ2-3, with D tentatively TRBD2 (5 bases). V lost 0 bases and J lost 3, with 10 bases in between. This CDR3 comprises 15 residues. CDR1 and CDR2 (germline): LGHNA, YNFKEQ. CDR3 sequence: CASSQESGSTDTQYF. In DNA form, the CDR3 reads TGTGCCAGCAGCCAAGAAAGCGGTTCGACAGATACGCAGTATTTT.

Notes on this clonotype: At one boundary the junction diverges from the germline segment, which might be a read error. The chain employs TRBV14 and TRBJ2-7; D is ambiguous. In germline, CDR1 is SGHDN, CDR2 FVKESK. The CDR3 has 17 amino acids. The CDR3 protein is CASSQDPWTENSYEQCF. DNA of the CDR3: TGTGCCAGCAGCCAAGATCCCTGGACGGAAAACTCCTACGAGCAGTGCTTC.